This T cell receptor beta chain was identified during a study of blood T cell repertoires in COVID-19. Per the study methods: The authors estimated nucleated cell counts from reference gene primer amplification. Profiling relied on immunoSEQ multiplex PCR, and the TCRdb table lists in-frame clones only, not all of them. The DNA gave D and trimming, while V, J and clone size come from that table. The repertoire holds about 230,000 clones, more than 80% seen once, with 2% to 3% in the top ten. CDR3 length: 15 amino acids. Trimming removed 4 bases from V and 4 bases from J, with 18 bases in between. Germline V gene data show CDR1 as SQVTM and CDR2 as ANQGSEA.

The sequencing input was peripheral blood. The receptor's source is a man in his thirties or forties with COVID-19, enrolled during active disease. The rearrangement uses TRBV29-1 and TRBJ2-3; tentatively, D is TRBD1 (7 bases). CDR3 amino acids: CSVGRDSHHSDTQYF. CDR3 nucleotide sequence: TGCAGCGTTGGGAGGGACAGCCACCATTCAGATACGCAGTATTTT.